The clone carrying this TCR beta chain was observed a few times. Antigen: not known. Isolated PBMCs totaled at least 6.5 million in each sample. Total RNA was isolated from each sample in quantities of at least 6 micrograms. CDR1 is MGHRA and CDR2 is YSYEKL in the germline V gene. The CDR3 length is 14 residues. The germline V and J ends were trimmed by 3 bases and 0 bases, with 8 bases remaining between them. Combining a sample-barcoded 5' primer with a J-beta primer mix, a second PCR ran for 7 to 11 cycles. All cDNA molecules were each tagged by a template-switch adaptor with 12 random nucleotides. TCRdb analysed the 5' RACE reads with MiXCR anew, one entry per CDR3 protein. Of hundreds of thousands of distinct CDR3 sequences listed, around two fifths are singletons. This sample stems from a study of blood T cells in healthy people across ages. Study results and caveats: PBMC samples, being unsorted, prevented any conclusive comparison of naive and antigen-experienced cells.

The chain links TRBV4-1 to TRBJ2-5; TRBD1 might be the D (5 bases). The specimen sequenced was blood. The clonotype was recovered from a man at least 80 years old in good health. The chain's CDR3 is CASSQGHNQETQYF. In DNA form, the CDR3 reads TGCGCCAGCAGCCAGGGGCACAACCAAGAGACCCAGTACTTC.